The TCR beta chain under discussion was sequenced for a study of T-cell memory formation after mild COVID-19. Study-wide results and limits: Cross-reactive memory apparently joined, as some responding clones appeared in pre-infection memory. While clones contracting from day 15 to 85 were balanced between CD4 and CD8, later expanders leaned CD4+. Mostly located in CM and EM were contracting CD4+ clones, with contracting CD8+ clones located in EMRA.

Amplification by 5'RACE using constant-segment primers produced TCR alpha and TCR beta cDNA libraries that carried sample barcodes and UMIs. TCRdb re-derived calls from the 5' RACE reads in MiXCR, one entry per CDR3 protein. The data contain roughly 320,000 distinct CDR3 sequences, 25% to 30% of them seen just once; the ten biggest clones take up approximately 13%. This clonotype was seen only a few times. The antigen remains undetermined. Germline assignment: CDR1 SQVTM and CDR2 ANQGSEA. Trimming shortened V by 1 base and J by 6 bases, and 14 bases separated the two germline ends. The CDR3 spans 14 residues.

The material sequenced was PBMCs or a T cell subset sorted from them (not recorded which). The rearrangement joins TRBV29-1 to TRBJ2-3; tentative D call: TRBD1 (6 bases). The clonotype comes from an adult woman who had mild COVID-19 (a few samples of this study predate the infection). Cell type and time point are not known. CDR3 loop: CSVEVLGQGDTQYF. CDR3 bases: TGCAGCGTTGAAGTTCTAGGTCAGGGGGATACGCAGTATTTT.